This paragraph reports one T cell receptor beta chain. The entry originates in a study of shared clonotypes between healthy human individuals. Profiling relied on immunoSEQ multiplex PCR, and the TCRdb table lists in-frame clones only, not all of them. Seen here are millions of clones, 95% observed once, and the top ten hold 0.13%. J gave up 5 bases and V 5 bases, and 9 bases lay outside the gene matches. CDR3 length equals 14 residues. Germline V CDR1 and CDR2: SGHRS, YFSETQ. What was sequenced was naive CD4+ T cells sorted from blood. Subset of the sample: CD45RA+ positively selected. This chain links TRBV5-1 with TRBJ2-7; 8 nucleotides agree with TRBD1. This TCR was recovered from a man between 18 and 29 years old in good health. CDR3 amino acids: CASRLNRGVHEQYF. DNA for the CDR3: TGCGCCAGCAGATTGAACAGGGGGGTCCACGAGCAGTACTTC.